The present entry profiles one T cell receptor beta chain with its context. The antigen is unknown. The missing conserved phenylalanine or tryptophan at the end of this CDR3 makes a read error likely. The DNA is left out, because the CDR3 cannot be placed on it with certainty; the CDR3 is given as TCRdb lists it. The CDR3 has 13 residues if both end residues are counted. The data were obtained in a study of tumor and adjacent non-tumor tissue in lung cancer. Whole-study findings and limits: In normal lung, the top 100 clones were significantly more dominant than in tumor. Significantly higher TCR diversity was found in tumor than normal lung.

A modified ARM-PCR protocol with three rounds of nested PCR amplified TCRbeta. From the multiplex PCR reads, TCRdb called clonotypes with MiXCR, one entry per CDR3 protein. The sample lists over 85,000 distinct CDR3 sequences; 84% were seen once. This sample's RNA came from whole unsorted tissue. This TCR was sampled from a man aged 65 to 85 with non-small cell lung cancer. The V call is TRBV12-3 or TRBV12-4, the J call TRBJ2-1; TRBD2 reflects the table's D call only, with no check against the DNA. Sample: lung tumor tissue. CDR3 amino acids: CTSRAGTAFDLFL.